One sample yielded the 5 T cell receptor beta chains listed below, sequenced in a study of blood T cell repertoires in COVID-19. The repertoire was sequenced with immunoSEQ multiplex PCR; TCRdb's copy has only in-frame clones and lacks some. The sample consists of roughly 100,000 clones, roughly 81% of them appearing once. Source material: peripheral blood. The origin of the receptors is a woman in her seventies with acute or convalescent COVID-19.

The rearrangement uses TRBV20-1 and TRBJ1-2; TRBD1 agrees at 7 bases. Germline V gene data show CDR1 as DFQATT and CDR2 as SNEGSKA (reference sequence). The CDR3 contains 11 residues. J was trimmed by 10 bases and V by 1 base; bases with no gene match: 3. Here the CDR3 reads CSARGGQPYTF. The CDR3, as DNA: TGCAGTGCTAGAGGGGGACAGCCCTACACCTTC.

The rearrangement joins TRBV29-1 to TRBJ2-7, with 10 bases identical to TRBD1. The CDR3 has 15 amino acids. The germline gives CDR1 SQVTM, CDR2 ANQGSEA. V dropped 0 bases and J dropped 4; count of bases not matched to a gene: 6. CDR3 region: CSVEDETGGEYEQYF. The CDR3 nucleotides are TGCAGCGTTGAAGATGAGACAGGGGGCGAGTACGAGCAGTACTTC.

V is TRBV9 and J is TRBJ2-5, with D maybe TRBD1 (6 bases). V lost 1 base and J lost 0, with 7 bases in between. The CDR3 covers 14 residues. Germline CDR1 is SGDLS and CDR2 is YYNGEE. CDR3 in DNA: TGTGCCAGCAGCGTACGACAGGACCAAGAGACCCAGTACTTC. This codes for CASSVRQDQETQYF.

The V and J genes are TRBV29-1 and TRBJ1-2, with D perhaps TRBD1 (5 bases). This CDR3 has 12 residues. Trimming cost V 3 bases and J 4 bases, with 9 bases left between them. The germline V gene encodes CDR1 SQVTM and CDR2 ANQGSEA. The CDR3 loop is CSVEMTVYGYTF. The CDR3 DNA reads TGCAGCGTTGAGATGACAGTCTATGGCTACACCTTC.

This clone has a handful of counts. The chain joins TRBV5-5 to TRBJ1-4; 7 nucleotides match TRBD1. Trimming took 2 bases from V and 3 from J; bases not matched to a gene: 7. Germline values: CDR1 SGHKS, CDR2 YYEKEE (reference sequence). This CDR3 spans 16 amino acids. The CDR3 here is CASSLGTERANEKLFF. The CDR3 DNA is TGTGCCAGCAGCTTAGGGACAGAACGGGCTAATGAAAAACTGTTTTTT.